The sample holds many counts of the clone carrying this TCR beta chain. This specimen comes from a study of human T cells and chemical hapten exposure. Overall study: There were weekly diphenylcyclopropenone doses to the scalp for patients throughout the approximately 25-week study.

Library preparation tagged each individual cDNA molecule with a unique molecular identifier. TCRdb reprocessed the RACE reads with MiXCR, giving one entry per CDR3 protein. This sample has 150,000 to 200,000 distinct CDR3 sequences, with under 30% found just once. V lost 5 bases, J lost 1 base, and 12 bases lay in between. Looked up from germline, CDR1 is MNHEY and CDR2 is SVGAGI. This CDR3 is 15 amino acids long. As to time point: patch test 3, about 24 weeks after DPC sensitization. Noted treatment: therapeutic diphenylcyclopropenone sensitization with weekly scalp DPC. V is TRBV6-5 and J is TRBJ1-5; D might be TRBD1 (5 bases). The sequencing here drew on whole blood, taken in connection with sensitization to the hapten diphenylcyclopropenone (DPC). The sequence was obtained from a woman aged 40 to 50 with alopecia areata. Some clones in this sample may be carry-over from other donors' samples. The CDR3 coding sequence is TGTGCCAGCAGTCGCTCAGGGCTGAGCAATCAGCCCCAGCATTTT. It yields the protein CASSRSGLSNQPQHF.